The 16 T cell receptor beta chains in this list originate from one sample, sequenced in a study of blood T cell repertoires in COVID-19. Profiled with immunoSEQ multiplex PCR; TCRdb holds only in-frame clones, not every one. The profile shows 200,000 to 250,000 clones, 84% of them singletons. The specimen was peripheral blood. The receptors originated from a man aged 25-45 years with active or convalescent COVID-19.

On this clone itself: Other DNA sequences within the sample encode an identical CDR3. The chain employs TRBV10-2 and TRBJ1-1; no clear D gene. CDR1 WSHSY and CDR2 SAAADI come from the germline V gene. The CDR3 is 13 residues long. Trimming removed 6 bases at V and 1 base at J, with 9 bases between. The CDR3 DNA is TGCGCCAGCAGGGAGATATCGAACACTGAAGCTTTCTTT. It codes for CASREISNTEAFF.

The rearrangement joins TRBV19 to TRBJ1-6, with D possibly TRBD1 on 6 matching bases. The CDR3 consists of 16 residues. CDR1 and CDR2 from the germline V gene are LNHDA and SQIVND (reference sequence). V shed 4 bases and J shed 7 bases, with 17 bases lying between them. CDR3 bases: TGTGCCAGTAGTAGGGATGGACAGCTACCCAATTCACCCCTCCACTTT. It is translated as CASSRDGQLPNSPLHF.

CDR3 bases: TGTGCCAGCCATACAGGGGGCTGGGGCACTGAAGCTTTCTTT. This codes for CASHTGGWGTEAFF. The chain uses TRBV5-4 and TRBJ1-1; 9 bases map to TRBD1. With 7 bases clipped from V and 4 bases from J, the junction kept 8 bases outside the gene matches. The germline V gene has CDR1 SGHNT and CDR2 YYREEE (reference sequence). CDR3 length: 14 amino acids.

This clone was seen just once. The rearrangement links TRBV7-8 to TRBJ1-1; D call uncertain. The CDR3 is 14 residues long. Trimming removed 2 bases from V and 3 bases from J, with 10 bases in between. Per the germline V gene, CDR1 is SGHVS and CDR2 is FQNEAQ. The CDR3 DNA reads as TGTGCCAGCAGCTTAACCCAGGCGTACACTGAAGCTTTCTTT. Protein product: CASSLTQAYTEAFF.

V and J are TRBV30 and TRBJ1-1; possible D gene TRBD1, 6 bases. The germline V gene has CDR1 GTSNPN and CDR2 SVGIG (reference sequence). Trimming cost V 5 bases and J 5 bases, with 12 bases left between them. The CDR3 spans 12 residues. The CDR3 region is CAWFTGMTEAFF. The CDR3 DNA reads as TGTGCCTGGTTCACAGGGATGACTGAAGCTTTCTTT.

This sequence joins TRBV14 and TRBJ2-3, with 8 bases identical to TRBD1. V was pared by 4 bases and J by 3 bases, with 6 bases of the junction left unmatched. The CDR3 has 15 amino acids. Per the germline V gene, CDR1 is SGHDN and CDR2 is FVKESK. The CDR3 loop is CASSLTGGMTDTQYF. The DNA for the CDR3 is TGTGCCAGCAGCCTAACAGGGGGAATGACAGATACGCAGTATTTT.

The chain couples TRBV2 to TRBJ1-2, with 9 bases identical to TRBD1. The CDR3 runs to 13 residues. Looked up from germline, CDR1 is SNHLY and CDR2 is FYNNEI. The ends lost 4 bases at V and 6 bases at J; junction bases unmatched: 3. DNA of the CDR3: TGTGCCAGCAGTGGGGACAGGGTGGATGGCTACACCTTC. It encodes CASSGDRVDGYTF.

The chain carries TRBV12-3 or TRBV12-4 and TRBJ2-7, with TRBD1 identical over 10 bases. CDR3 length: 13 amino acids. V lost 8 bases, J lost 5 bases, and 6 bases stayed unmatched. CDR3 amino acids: CASRGTGANEQYF. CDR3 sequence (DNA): TGTGCCAGCCGGGGGACAGGGGCGAACGAGCAGTACTTC.

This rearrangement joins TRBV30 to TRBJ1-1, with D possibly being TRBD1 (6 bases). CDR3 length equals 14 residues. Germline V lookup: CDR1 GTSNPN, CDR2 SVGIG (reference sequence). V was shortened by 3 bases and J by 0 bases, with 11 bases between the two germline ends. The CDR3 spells CAWSPGTMNTEAFF. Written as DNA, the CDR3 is TGTGCCTGGAGCCCGGGGACAATGAACACTGAAGCTTTCTTT. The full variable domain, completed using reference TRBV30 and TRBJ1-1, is SQTIHQWPATLVQPVGSPLSLECTVEGTSNPNLYWYRQAAGRGLQLLFYSVGIGQISSEVPQNLSASRPQDRQFILSSKKLLLSDSGFYLCAWSPGTMNTEAFFGQGTRLTVV.

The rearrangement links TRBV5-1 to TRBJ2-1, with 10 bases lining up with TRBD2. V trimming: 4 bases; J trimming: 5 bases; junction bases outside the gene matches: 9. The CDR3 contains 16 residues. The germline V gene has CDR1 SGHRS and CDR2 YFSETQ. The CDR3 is CASSTPPSGSHNEQFF. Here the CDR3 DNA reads TGCGCCAGCAGCACTCCCCCTAGCGGGAGCCACAATGAGCAGTTCTTC.

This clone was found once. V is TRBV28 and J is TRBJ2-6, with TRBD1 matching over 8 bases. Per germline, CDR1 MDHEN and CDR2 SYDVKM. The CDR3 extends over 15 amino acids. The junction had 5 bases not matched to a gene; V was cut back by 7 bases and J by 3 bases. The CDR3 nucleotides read TGTGCCAGCAACGGACAGGGAATTGGGGCCAACGTCCTGACTTTC. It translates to CASNGQGIGANVLTF.

CDR3 DNA: TGTGCCAGCAGCTTAGCCAGAGGAGCACCCCTCCACTTT. Protein: CASSLARGAPLHF. V is TRBV11-2 and J is TRBJ1-6; D is uncertain. The CDR3 has 13 amino acids. Trimming removed 1 base from V and 11 bases from J, with 9 bases in between. The germline V gene has CDR1 SGHAT and CDR2 FQNNGV.

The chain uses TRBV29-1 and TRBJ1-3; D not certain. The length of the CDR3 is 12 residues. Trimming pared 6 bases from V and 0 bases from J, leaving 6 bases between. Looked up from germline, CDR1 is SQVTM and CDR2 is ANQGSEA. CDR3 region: CSVISSGNTIYF. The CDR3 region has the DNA TGCAGCGTGATTAGCTCTGGAAACACCATATATTTT.

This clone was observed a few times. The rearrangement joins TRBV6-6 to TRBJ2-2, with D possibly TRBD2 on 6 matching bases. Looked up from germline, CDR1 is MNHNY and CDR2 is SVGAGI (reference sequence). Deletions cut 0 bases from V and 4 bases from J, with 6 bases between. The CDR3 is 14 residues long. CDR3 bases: TGTGCCAGCAGTTACTCGGGGGGCACCGGGGAGCTGTTTTTT. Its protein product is CASSYSGGTGELFF.

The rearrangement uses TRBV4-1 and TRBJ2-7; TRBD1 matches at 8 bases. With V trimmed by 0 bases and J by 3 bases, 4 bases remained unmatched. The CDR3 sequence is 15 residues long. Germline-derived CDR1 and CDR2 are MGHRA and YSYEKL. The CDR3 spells CASSQESTGGYEQYF. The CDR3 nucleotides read TGCGCCAGCAGCCAAGAGTCCACAGGGGGCTACGAGCAGTACTTC.

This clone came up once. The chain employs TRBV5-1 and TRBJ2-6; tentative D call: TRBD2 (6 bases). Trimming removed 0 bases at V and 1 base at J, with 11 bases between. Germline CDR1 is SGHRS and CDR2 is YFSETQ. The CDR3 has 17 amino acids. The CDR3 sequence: CASSLAGGGSGANVLTF. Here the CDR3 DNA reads TGCGCCAGCAGCTTGGCCGGTGGAGGGTCTGGGGCCAACGTCCTGACTTTC.